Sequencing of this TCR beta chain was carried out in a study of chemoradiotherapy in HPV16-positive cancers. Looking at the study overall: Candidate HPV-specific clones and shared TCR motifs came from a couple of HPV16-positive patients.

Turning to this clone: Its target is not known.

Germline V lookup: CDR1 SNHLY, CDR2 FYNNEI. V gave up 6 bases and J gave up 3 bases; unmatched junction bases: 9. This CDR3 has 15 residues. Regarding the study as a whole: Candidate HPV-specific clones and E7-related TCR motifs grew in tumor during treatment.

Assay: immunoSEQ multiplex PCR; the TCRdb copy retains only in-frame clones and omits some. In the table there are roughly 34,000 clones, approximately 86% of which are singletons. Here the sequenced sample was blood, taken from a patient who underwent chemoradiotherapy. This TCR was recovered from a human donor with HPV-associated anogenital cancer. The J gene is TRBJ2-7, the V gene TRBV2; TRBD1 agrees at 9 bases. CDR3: CASSAPGTGFYEQYF. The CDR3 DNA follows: TGTGCCAGCAGCGCCCCCGGGACAGGGTTCTACGAGCAGTACTTC.